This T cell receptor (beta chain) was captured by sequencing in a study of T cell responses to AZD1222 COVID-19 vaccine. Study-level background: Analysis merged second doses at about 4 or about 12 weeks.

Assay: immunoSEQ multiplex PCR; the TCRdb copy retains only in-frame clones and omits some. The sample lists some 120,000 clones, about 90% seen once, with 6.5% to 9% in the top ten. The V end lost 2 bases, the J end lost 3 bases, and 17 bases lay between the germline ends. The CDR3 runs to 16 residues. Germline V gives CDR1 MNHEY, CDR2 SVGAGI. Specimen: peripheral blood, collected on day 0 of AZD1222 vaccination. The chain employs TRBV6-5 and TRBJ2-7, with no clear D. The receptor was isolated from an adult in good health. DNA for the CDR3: TGTGCCAGCAGTTACGATCGGGTCAAGGACCTCTACGAGCAGTACTTC. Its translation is CASSYDRVKDLYEQYF.